Only a few counts were recorded for the clone carrying this T cell receptor beta chain. Its target is not known. PCR primers comprised 60 Vbeta and 13 Jbeta primers. Produced via immunoSEQ multiplex PCR; TCRdb's table is partial and in-frame only. This table holds under 300,000 clones, around 81% found once. The sample belongs to a study of cytomegalovirus exposure and HLA in healthy donors. Study observations and caveats: For TCR beta chains, V- and J-gene trimming was later linked to a missense DCLRE1C variant. Sequencing had likely introduced a cluster of highly shared sequence variants as an artifact. Both high specificity and high sensitivity reportedly marked the classifier's diagnosis of cytomegalovirus status.

Trimming took off 1 base at V and 6 bases at J, with 11 bases between the two ends. This CDR3 has 14 amino acids. CDR1 and CDR2 (germline): SGDLS, YYNGEE. The sample taken for sequencing was PBMCs. The clonotype comes from a woman aged 55 to 70 in good health and CMV-seropositive. This chain uses TRBV9 with TRBJ2-1; D gene unclear. In nucleotides, the CDR3 is TGTGCCAGCAGCGTAATGCAGGTTCCCAATGAGCAGTTCTTC. The encoded protein is CASSVMQVPNEQFF.